A single T cell receptor (beta chain) is shown here with its context. The sample carries other DNA sequences with the same CDR3. From germline, CDR1 is LNHDA and CDR2 SQIVND (reference sequence). The CDR3 covers 12 residues. Trimming left V 3 bases short and J 1 base short, with 4 bases between. The data are from a study of shared clonotypes between healthy human individuals. Positive CCR7 selection of CD45RO-negative cells yielded the naive CD8 cells, and terminally differentiated effector memory CD45RA+ cells were excluded. Generated by immunoSEQ multiplex PCR, the TCRdb table keeps only in-frame clones and is missing some. This table holds under 700,000 clones, approximately 95% found once.

This clonotype originated in a woman in her twenties or thirties in good health. V and J are TRBV19 and TRBJ2-7; D not resolved. The sequencing input was naive CD8+ T cells sorted from blood. The CDR3 is CASSMGSYEQYF. The CDR3 DNA is TGTGCCAGTAGTATGGGTTCCTACGAGCAGTACTTC.